These 27 T cell receptor beta chains were all obtained from the same sample, sequenced in a study of blood T cell repertoires in COVID-19. Sequencing was performed with immunoSEQ multiplex PCR; in TCRdb, only in-frame clones are kept and a portion is missing. The table has fewer than 50,000 clones, roughly 73% seen once. Sequenced material: peripheral blood. The source is a man aged 80 or over with acute or convalescent COVID-19.

This sequence joins TRBV6-5 and TRBJ1-1; D remains unclear. Germline V lookup: CDR1 MNHEY, CDR2 SVGAGI. The V end lost 5 bases, the J end lost 0 bases, and 10 bases lay between the germline ends. CDR3 size: 14 residues. The CDR3 region is CASSLRDLNTEAFF. The CDR3 DNA sequence: TGTGCCAGCAGTCTCCGGGATTTGAACACTGAAGCTTTCTTT.

The V and J genes are TRBV20-1 and TRBJ2-1; possible D gene TRBD2, 5 bases. V gave up 3 bases and J gave up 0 bases, with 15 bases separating them. In germline, CDR1 is DFQATT, CDR2 SNEGSKA (reference sequence). The CDR3 consists of 16 residues. This chain's CDR3 is CSASEGRGSSYNEQFF. Written as DNA, the CDR3 is TGCAGTGCTAGTGAAGGGCGAGGGAGCTCCTACAATGAGCAGTTCTTC.

This clone was detected once. Here the CDR3 reads CASSFKGQGGTEAFF. CDR3 in DNA: TGTGCCAGCAGCTTTAAAGGACAGGGGGGGACTGAAGCTTTCTTT. The J gene is TRBJ1-1, the V gene TRBV7-2; 10 nucleotides match TRBD1. Germline loops: CDR1 SGHTA, CDR2 FQGNSA. This CDR3 region has 15 residues. The V and J ends lost 3 bases and 5 bases, in that order; junction bases with no gene match: 6.

This clone was seen more than once but under ten times. The V gene is TRBV10-1, the J gene TRBJ2-2; possible D gene TRBD1, 5 bases. In germline, CDR1 is WNHNN, CDR2 SYGVQD (reference sequence). The V gene lost 6 bases and the J gene lost 1 base, with 6 bases spanning the gap. This CDR3 spans 13 amino acids. CDR3 coding DNA: TGCGCCAGCAGCAGGGTGAACACCGGGGAGCTGTTTTTT. It codes for CASSRVNTGELFF.

This rearrangement joins TRBV6-5 to TRBJ1-2; 10 nucleotides agree with TRBD1. Germline V gene sequence: CDR1 MNHEY, CDR2 SVGAGI. V gave up 0 bases and J gave up 7 bases; unmatched junction bases: 2. The length of the CDR3 is 14 residues. The CDR3 reads CASSYSRTGGGYTF. DNA of the CDR3: TGTGCCAGCAGTTACTCACGGACAGGGGGTGGCTACACCTTC.

The chain joins TRBV28 to TRBJ2-1; 8 positions agree with TRBD1. CDR1 and CDR2 from the germline V gene are MDHEN and SYDVKM. Trimming cost V 6 bases and J 7 bases; bases outside gene matches: 11. The length of the CDR3 is 15 residues. This CDR3 reads CASRHRDRLMNEQFF. The CDR3 DNA sequence: TGTGCCAGCAGACACCGGGACAGGCTTATGAATGAGCAGTTCTTC.

The chain carries TRBV6-5 and TRBJ2-2, with no clear D. The V and J ends lost 8 bases and 2 bases respectively, with 6 bases between them. The germline gives CDR1 MNHEY, CDR2 SVGAGI. The CDR3 has 12 residues. CDR3 coding DNA: TGTGCCAGCTCCAGAAACACCGGGGAGCTGTTTTTT. Translation: CASSRNTGELFF.

The CDR3 is CASSEGRSGGYTF. CDR3 coding DNA: TGCGCCAGCAGTGAAGGTCGTTCGGGTGGCTACACCTTC. The rearrangement links TRBV10-1 to TRBJ1-2, with unresolved D. V was trimmed by 3 bases and J by 7 bases, leaving 12 bases between them. This CDR3 has 13 amino acids. Germline CDR1 is WNHNN and CDR2 is SYGVQD (reference sequence).

The chain employs TRBV7-2 and TRBJ2-5, with D possibly TRBD2 on 6 matching bases. CDR3 size: 17 residues. V lost 5 bases and J 1 base, leaving 20 bases between the germline ends. Germline CDR1 and CDR2: SGHTA and FQGNSA. The CDR3 sequence is CASSRRGNSGVQETQYF. The CDR3 coding sequence is TGTGCCAGCAGCCGTCGGGGGAATAGCGGAGTCCAAGAGACCCAGTACTTC.

The J gene is TRBJ2-3, the V gene TRBV6-1; no firm D call. Trimming cost V 2 bases and J 10 bases, with 13 bases left between them. Germline V lookup: CDR1 MNHNS, CDR2 SASEGT. This CDR3 has 13 residues. CDR3 in DNA: TGTGCCAGCAGTGAAAAATGGCCGTCGCCGCAGTATTTT. This encodes CASSEKWPSPQYF.

The chain joins TRBV6-1 to TRBJ2-5; 14 nucleotides line up with TRBD2. Germline lookup yields CDR1 MNHNS and CDR2 SASEGT. The CDR3 is made up of 16 amino acids. V lost 4 bases to trimming and J lost 7 bases; unmatched junction nucleotides: 8. Written as DNA, the CDR3 is TGTGCCAGCAGTGCGACTAGCGGGAGGGGTAGGGGGACCCAGTACTTC. Translated, it gives CASSATSGRGRGTQYF.

The chain uses TRBV7-2 and TRBJ2-2, with D tentatively TRBD1 (6 bases). CDR1 is SGHTA and CDR2 is FQGNSA in the germline V gene. The CDR3 has 14 amino acids. The V gene lost 3 bases and the J gene lost 10 bases, with 15 bases spanning the gap. CDR3 DNA sequence: TGTGCCAGCAGCTTTTCCGGGACAAGGATGGAGCTGTTTTTT. Its protein product is CASSFSGTRMELFF.

There are a few counts of this clone. This chain uses TRBV21-1 with TRBJ1-3. TRBV21-1 is termed a pseudogene. There are 14 residues in the CDR3. The CDR3, as DNA: TGTGCCAGCAGCAAAGGCGGGGTGGGAAACACCATATATTTT. The encoded protein is CASSKGGVGNTIYF.

This clone was counted only a few times. The chain employs TRBV30 and TRBJ1-6, with 7 bases aligning to TRBD1. This CDR3 comprises 14 residues. Germline V CDR1 and CDR2: GTSNPN, SVGIG (reference sequence). Unmatched junction bases numbered 3, after V lost 3 bases and J lost 4 bases. The CDR3 protein is CAWSGQVYNSPLHF. The CDR3 DNA follows: TGTGCCTGGAGCGGACAGGTTTATAATTCACCCCTCCACTTT.

The chain links TRBV7-9 to TRBJ2-4, with 8 positions matching TRBD2. Germline lookup yields CDR1 SEHNR and CDR2 FQNEAQ (reference sequence). The CDR3 has 16 residues. J gave up 0 bases and V 5 bases, and 6 bases lay outside the gene matches. Here the CDR3 reads CASSPTSGVAKNIQYF. The CDR3 coding sequence is TGTGCCAGCAGCCCTACTAGCGGTGTAGCCAAAAACATTCAGTACTTC.

The rearrangement joins TRBV27 to TRBJ2-7; TRBD2 matches 7 bases. Germline CDR1 is MNHEY and CDR2 is SMNVEV (reference sequence). The J segment lost 5 bases and the V segment lost 5 bases, leaving 15 bases of the junction unmatched. CDR3 length equals 16 residues. CDR3 sequence: CASSDQSGTVSHEQYF. The CDR3 DNA reads TGTGCCAGCAGTGACCAAAGCGGGACTGTTTCCCACGAGCAGTACTTC.

V and J are TRBV15 and TRBJ2-5, with 8 nucleotides matching TRBD2. With V trimmed by 1 base and J by 2 bases, 9 bases remained unmatched. Germline V CDR1 and CDR2: LNHNV, YYDKDF (reference sequence). The CDR3 runs 17 residues. The DNA of the CDR3 is TGTGCCACCAGCAGAGGGGCGGGAGGACGGACTCAAGAGACCCAGTACTTC. The encoded protein is CATSRGAGGRTQETQYF.

The V gene is TRBV6-5, the J gene TRBJ1-2; TRBD1 might be the D (6 bases). CDR3 length equals 15 residues. Trimming pared 0 bases from V and 6 bases from J, leaving 14 bases between. Germline-derived CDR1 and CDR2 are MNHEY and SVGAGI. CDR3 sequence (DNA): TGTGCCAGCAGTTACTCGGGCAGGGGCGTTAATGGCTACACCTTC. Amino acids: CASSYSGRGVNGYTF.

This rearrangement joins TRBV7-2 to TRBJ2-7; TRBD2 aligns across 14 bases. The junction had 6 bases not matched to a gene; V was cut back by 1 base and J by 7 bases. The CDR3 length is 16 residues. Germline V gene sequence: CDR1 SGHTA, CDR2 FQGNSA. The CDR3 DNA follows: TGTGCCAGCAGCTTAGGGGGGACTAGCGGGAGAGAAGAGCAGTACTTC. Translating it yields CASSLGGTSGREEQYF.

V is TRBV28 and J is TRBJ2-3, with TRBD2 identical over 11 bases. Per the germline V gene, CDR1 is MDHEN and CDR2 is SYDVKM. This CDR3 comprises 18 residues. V was pared by 6 bases and J by 4 bases, with 15 bases of the junction left unmatched. CDR3 region: CASSHGRLAGGLPDTQYF. For the CDR3, the DNA is TGTGCCAGCAGCCACGGAAGGCTAGCGGGAGGCCTGCCAGATACGCAGTATTTT.

The chain recombines TRBV29-1 with TRBJ1-1; no clear D. The CDR3 consists of 11 residues. The ends were cut back, 8 bases at V and 3 bases at J, with 10 bases in the middle. Germline CDR1 SQVTM, CDR2 ANQGSEA. DNA of the CDR3: TGCAGCACCCGAGGGTACACTGAAGCTTTCTTT. As protein: CSTRGYTEAFF. Looking up the rest from reference TRBV29-1 and TRBJ1-1 gives the full variable domain: SAVISQKPSRDICQRGTSLTIQCQVDSQVTMMFWYRQQPGQSLTLIATANQGSEATYESGFVIDKFPISRPNLTFSTLTVSNMSPEDSSIYLCSTRGYTEAFFGQGTRLTVV.

The CDR3 nucleotides are TGTGCCAGCAGCCCCCATAATCTAGCGGGAGTCGCCGGGGAGCTGTTTTTT. Translating gives CASSPHNLAGVAGELFF. V usage is TRBV14 and J usage is TRBJ2-2; TRBD2 aligns across 10 bases. CDR1 SGHDN and CDR2 FVKESK come from the germline V gene. V lost 4 bases and J lost 6; bases outside the gene matches: 11. This CDR3 region has 17 residues.

The J gene is TRBJ1-2, the V gene TRBV12-5; D is unresolved. Trimming removed 1 base at V and 1 base at J, with 4 bases between. The CDR3 extends over 13 amino acids. Germline V CDR1 and CDR2: LGHNT, FRNRAP. The CDR3 bases are TGTGCTAGTGGTTTGGAACTTAACTATGGCTACACCTTC. Residues: CASGLELNYGYTF.

This rearrangement joins TRBV19 to TRBJ1-4, with 9 bases aligning to TRBD1. The V gene end was trimmed by 8 bases and the J gene end by 7 bases; junction bases not matched to a gene: 5. Germline lookup yields CDR1 LNHDA and CDR2 SQIVND (reference sequence). The CDR3 covers 13 residues. Written as DNA, the CDR3 is TGTGCCAGTGGTGGGACAGGGCTTGAAAAACTGTTTTTT. Protein product: CASGGTGLEKLFF.

CDR3 loop: CASSLGGLSDTQYF. In DNA, the CDR3 is TGTGCCAGCAGCTTAGGGGGACTATCAGATACGCAGTATTTT. The chain recombines TRBV7-2 with TRBJ2-3, with 7 bases that match TRBD2. The J segment lost 4 bases and the V segment lost 1 base, leaving 2 bases of the junction unmatched. Germline CDR1 SGHTA, CDR2 FQGNSA. The CDR3 runs 14 residues. Full variable domain (missing parts from reference TRBV7-2 and TRBJ2-3): GAGVSQSPSNKVTEKGKDVELRCDPISGHTALYWYRQSLGQGLEFLIYFQGNSAPDKSGLPSDRFSAERTGGSVSTLTIQRTQQEDSAVYLCASSLGGLSDTQYFGPGTRLTVL.

The CDR3 region is CAISDKGEQYF. The CDR3 DNA reads TGTGCCATCAGTGATAAGGGGGAGCAGTACTTC. The chain links TRBV10-3 to TRBJ2-7, with D tentatively TRBD1 (5 bases). Germline V lookup: CDR1 ENHRY, CDR2 SYGVKD. V dropped 3 bases and J dropped 7 bases, with 7 bases sitting between them. This CDR3 is 11 amino acids long.

The chain is built from TRBV12-3 or TRBV12-4 and TRBJ2-1; TRBD2 matches at 9 bases. The CDR3 has 12 amino acids. The J segment lost 6 bases and the V segment lost 6 bases, leaving 0 bases of the junction unmatched. In DNA, the CDR3 is TGTGCCAGCAGGACTAGCGGCAATGAGCAGTTCTTC. Its translation is CASRTSGNEQFF.